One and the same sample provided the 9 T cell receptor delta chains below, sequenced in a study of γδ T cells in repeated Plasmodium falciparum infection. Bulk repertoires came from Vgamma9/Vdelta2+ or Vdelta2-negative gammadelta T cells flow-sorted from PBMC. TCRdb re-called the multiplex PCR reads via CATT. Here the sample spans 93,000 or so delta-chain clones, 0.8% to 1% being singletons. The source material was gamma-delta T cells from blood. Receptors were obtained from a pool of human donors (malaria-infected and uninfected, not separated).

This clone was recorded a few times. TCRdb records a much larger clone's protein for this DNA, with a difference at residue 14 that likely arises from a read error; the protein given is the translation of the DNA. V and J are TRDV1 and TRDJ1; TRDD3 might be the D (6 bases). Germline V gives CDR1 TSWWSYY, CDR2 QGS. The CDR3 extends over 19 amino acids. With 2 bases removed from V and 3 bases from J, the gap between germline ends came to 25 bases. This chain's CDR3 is CALGEIRYASGAGADKLIF. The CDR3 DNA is TGTGCTCTTGGGGAAATAAGGTACGCGTCTGGGGCGGGCGCCGATAAACTCATCTTT.

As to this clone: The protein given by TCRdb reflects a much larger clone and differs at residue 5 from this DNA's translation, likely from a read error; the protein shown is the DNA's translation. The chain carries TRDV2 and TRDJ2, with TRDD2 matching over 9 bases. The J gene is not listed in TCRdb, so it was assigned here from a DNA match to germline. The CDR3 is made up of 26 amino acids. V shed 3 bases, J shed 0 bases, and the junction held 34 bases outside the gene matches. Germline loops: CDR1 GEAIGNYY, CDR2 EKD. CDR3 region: CACDGIPSYGAGSPMGLGALTAQLFF. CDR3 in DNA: TGTGCCTGTGACGGAATCCCTTCCTACGGAGCCGGGAGTCCCATGGGACTAGGAGCTTTGACAGCACAACTCTTCTTT.

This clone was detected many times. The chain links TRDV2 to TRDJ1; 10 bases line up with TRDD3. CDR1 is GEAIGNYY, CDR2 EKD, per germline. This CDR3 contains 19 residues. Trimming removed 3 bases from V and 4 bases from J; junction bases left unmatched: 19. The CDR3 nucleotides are TGTGCCTGTGACGCTCTACGGGGGGATACGAACCGATTGAGCGATAAACTCATCTTT. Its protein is CACDALRGDTNRLSDKLIF.

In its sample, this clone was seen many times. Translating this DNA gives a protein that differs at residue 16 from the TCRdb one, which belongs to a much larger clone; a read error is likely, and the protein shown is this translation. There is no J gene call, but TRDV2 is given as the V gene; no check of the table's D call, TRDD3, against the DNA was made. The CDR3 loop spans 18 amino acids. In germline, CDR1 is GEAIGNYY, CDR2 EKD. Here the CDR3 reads CACDPLLGDTGYTDKHIF. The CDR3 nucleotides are TGTGCCTGTGACCCCCTACTGGGGGATACAGGGTACACCGATAAACACATCTTT.

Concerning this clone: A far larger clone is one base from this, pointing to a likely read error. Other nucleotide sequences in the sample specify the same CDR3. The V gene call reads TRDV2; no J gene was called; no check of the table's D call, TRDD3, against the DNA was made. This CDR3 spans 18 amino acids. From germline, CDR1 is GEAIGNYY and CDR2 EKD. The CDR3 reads CACDLLGGPLEYTDKLIF. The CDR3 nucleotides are TGTGCCTGTGACTTACTGGGGGGTCCTTTGGAGTACACCGATAAGCTCATCTTT.

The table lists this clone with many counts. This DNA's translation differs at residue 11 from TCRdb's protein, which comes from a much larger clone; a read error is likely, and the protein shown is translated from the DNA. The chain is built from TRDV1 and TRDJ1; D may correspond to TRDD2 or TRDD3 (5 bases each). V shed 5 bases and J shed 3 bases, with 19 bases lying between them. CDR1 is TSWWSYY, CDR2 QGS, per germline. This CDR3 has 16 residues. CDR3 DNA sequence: TGTGCTCTTGGGCGCCGAGGGATTTCTTCCGCCGATAAACTCATCTTT. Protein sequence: CALGRRGISSADKLIF.

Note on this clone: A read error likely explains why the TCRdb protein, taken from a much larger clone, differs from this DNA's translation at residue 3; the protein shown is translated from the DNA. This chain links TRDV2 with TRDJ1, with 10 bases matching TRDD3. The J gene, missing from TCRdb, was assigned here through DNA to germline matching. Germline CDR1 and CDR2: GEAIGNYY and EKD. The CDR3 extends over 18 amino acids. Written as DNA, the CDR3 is TGTGCCTATGACAGTCTACTGGGGGATTCACAGTACACCGATAAACTCATCTTT. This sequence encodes CAYDSLLGDSQYTDKLIF.

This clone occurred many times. The chain's CDR3 is CALGELSLGVPRRKTDKLIF. The CDR3 coding sequence is TGTGCTCTTGGGGAACTTTCACTGGGGGTTCCGCGGAGGAAAACCGATAAACTCATCTTT. This chain connects TRDV1 to TRDJ1, with 8 bases matching TRDD3. TCRdb supplies no J gene; here it was assigned by aligning the nucleotide sequence to germline. Germline CDR1 reads TSWWSYY; CDR2 reads QGS. V dropped 0 bases and J dropped 2; count of bases not matched to a gene: 17. The CDR3 loop spans 20 amino acids.

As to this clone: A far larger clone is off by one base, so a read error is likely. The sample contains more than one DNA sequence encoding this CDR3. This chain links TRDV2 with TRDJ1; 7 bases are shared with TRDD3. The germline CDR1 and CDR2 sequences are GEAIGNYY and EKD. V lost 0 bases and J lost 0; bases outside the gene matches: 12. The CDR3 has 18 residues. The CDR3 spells CACDTGGGVGDNTDKLIF. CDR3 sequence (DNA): TGTGCCTGTGACACCGGAGGGGGAGTGGGGGACAACACCGATAAACTCATCTTT.